This TCR beta chain was found in a study of OX40 agonist ivuxolimab in advanced cancers. Sequenced by immunoSEQ multiplex PCR; TCRdb stores in-frame clones only, minus some. The sample has just over 90,000 clones, around nine tenths seen once; the top ten hold about 0.81%. V dropped 1 base and J dropped 6 bases, with 9 bases sitting between them. Germline V gives CDR1 LNHNV, CDR2 YYDKDF (reference sequence). The length of the CDR3 is 14 residues. The specimen comprised CD4+ or CD8+ T cells sorted from blood, sampled in a trial of the OX40 agonist ivuxolimab. The chain couples TRBV15 to TRBJ2-2; possibly TRBD1 or TRBD2 for D (6 bases each). The sequence was obtained from an adult with an advanced solid tumor such as melanoma, head and neck, liver or kidney cancer. The chain's CDR3 is CATSRGGAAGELFF. DNA for the CDR3: TGTGCCACCAGCAGAGGGGGGGCCGCCGGGGAGCTGTTTTTT.